This T cell receptor (beta chain) originates from a study of blood T cell repertoires in COVID-19. The data were produced by immunoSEQ multiplex PCR, yet TCRdb's version contains in-frame clones alone and is incomplete. This table holds about 520,000 clones, 80% to 90% found once. The CDR3 spans 16 residues. With V trimmed by 2 bases and J by 6 bases, 11 bases remained unmatched. CDR1 is GTSNPN, CDR2 SVGIG, per germline (reference sequence). The sequencing sample was made of peripheral blood. The clonotype comes from a human donor in a cohort sampled during active COVID-19. The chain couples TRBV30 to TRBJ2-1; 9 bases line up with TRBD2. The CDR3, as DNA: TGTGCCTGGAGTCAATTCAGGGCGGGAGGGGGCAATGAGCAGTTCTTC. Protein: CAWSQFRAGGGNEQFF.